What follows are 18 T cell receptor beta chains derived from one specimen sequenced in a study of shared clonotypes between healthy human individuals (dated by TCRdb to 2020 to 2022). Receptor libraries were prepared by the immunoSEQ multiplex PCR assay. The table was pulled from immuneACCESS by TCRdb, which kept in-frame rearrangements only. Such tables lose some clones; where checked, under half of the loss comes from unresolved V genes, and the rest has no known cause. The sample profile shows 2,100,000 or so clones; about 94% of them were found once. The ten largest clonotypes hold less than 0.15% of the sample. Specimen: naive CD4+ T cells sorted from blood. The cell subset or site tag for this specimen amounts to: CD45RA+ positively selected. These receptors were obtained from a man in his late teens or twenties in good health.

V gene TRBV10-3 combines with J gene TRBJ2-2; 8 bases agree with TRBD1. In germline, CDR1 is ENHRY, CDR2 SYGVKD. This CDR3 has 15 amino acids. The trim removed 6 bases at V and 4 bases at J, leaving 7 bases unmatched. The CDR3 spells CAIRDRGRGTGELFF. CDR3 coding DNA: TGTGCCATCAGAGACAGGGGTAGGGGCACCGGGGAGCTGTTTTTT.

The rearrangement links TRBV30 to TRBJ2-7, with D maybe TRBD1 (6 bases). The V end lost 5 bases, the J end lost 10 bases, and 33 bases lay between the germline ends. The CDR3 runs 17 residues. Germline V gene lookup returns CDR1 GTSNPN and CDR2 SVGIG (reference sequence). CDR3 region: CAWELGDKAWGGTGQYF. The DNA for the CDR3 is TGTGCCTGGGAGCTGGGGGACAAAGCTTGGGGTGGTACGGGACAGTACTTC.

This clone was observed once. CDR3 in amino acids: CASSLNSRQNTGELFF. CDR3 nucleotide sequence: TGTGCCAGCAGCTTGAATTCTAGGCAGAACACCGGGGAGCTGTTTTTT. The chain has TRBV7-6 and TRBJ2-2; no reliable D call. V lost 3 bases to trimming and J lost 1 base, with 12 bases between them. The CDR3 totals 16 residues. Per the germline V gene, CDR1 is SGHVS and CDR2 is FNYEAQ. The full variable domain, with the rest looked up from reference TRBV7-6 and TRBJ2-2, is GAGVSQSPRYKVTKRGQDVALRCDPISGHVSLYWYRQALGQGPEFLTYFNYEAQQDKSGLPNDRFSAERPEGSISTLTIQRTEQRDSAMYRCASSLNSRQNTGELFFGEGSRLTVL.

The CDR3 coding sequence is TGTGCCAGTAGCCTTAGCGGGAGCTCCTACGAGCAGTACTTC. Its translation is CASSLSGSSYEQYF. The J gene is TRBJ2-7, the V gene TRBV19; 9 bases map to TRBD2. CDR3 length equals 14 residues. From germline, CDR1 is LNHDA and CDR2 SQIVND (reference sequence). Trimming at V came to 6 bases and at J to 0 bases, leaving 3 bases not matched to a gene.

This clone was detected only once. The rearrangement uses TRBV18 and TRBJ1-1; no definite D call. The V gene's germline CDR1 is KGHSH and CDR2 LQKENI. Deletions cut 3 bases from V and 0 bases from J, with 14 bases between. The CDR3 is 16 residues long. This CDR3 is CASSPSEAVMNTEAFF. DNA for the CDR3: TGTGCCAGCTCACCTTCGGAGGCGGTGATGAACACTGAAGCTTTCTTT.

The V call is TRBV7-2, the J call TRBJ2-1; 13 positions match TRBD2. Germline V gene data show CDR1 as SGHTA and CDR2 as FQGNSA. V shed 5 bases, J shed 7 bases, and the junction held 5 bases outside the gene matches. This CDR3 spans 15 amino acids. The CDR3 sequence: CASSTGLAGENEQFF. CDR3 DNA: TGTGCCAGCAGCACTGGACTAGCGGGAGAGAATGAGCAGTTCTTC.

This chain uses TRBV28 with TRBJ1-1, with a tentative D call TRBD1 (6 bases). With 5 bases removed from V and 5 bases from J, the gap between germline ends came to 18 bases. Germline CDR1 and CDR2: MDHEN and SYDVKM. The CDR3 extends over 15 amino acids. CDR3 in amino acids: CASSLLGGEGTEAFF. The CDR3 DNA is TGTGCCAGCAGTCTTCTAGGGGGGGAAGGGACTGAAGCTTTCTTT.

J is TRBJ2-5 and V is TRBV6-6; 8 nucleotides align to TRBD2. Germline lookup yields CDR1 MNHNY and CDR2 SVGAGI (reference sequence). Trimming cost V 0 bases and J 5 bases; bases outside gene matches: 8. This CDR3 contains 16 residues. In DNA form, the CDR3 reads TGTGCCAGCAGTTACTCAGGTAGCGGGATGAGGGAGACCCAGTACTTC. Its translation: CASSYSGSGMRETQYF.

The J gene is TRBJ2-3, the V gene TRBV27; D is tentatively TRBD1 or TRBD2 (5 bases each). Germline V CDR1 and CDR2: MNHEY, SMNVEV (reference sequence). V was trimmed by 4 bases and J by 11 bases, leaving 13 bases between them. There are 12 residues in the CDR3. CDR3 nucleotides: TGTGCCAGCAGTTCAGGGTTCGGGGTGCAGTATTTT. Translated, it gives CASSSGFGVQYF.

This clone was seen only a few times. Other DNA sequences in this specimen translate into the identical CDR3. The chain is built from TRBV30 and TRBJ1-5, with 7 bases matching TRBD1. Germline V gene data show CDR1 as GTSNPN and CDR2 as SVGIG (reference sequence). The CDR3 extends over 13 amino acids. J was trimmed by 7 bases and V by 0 bases; bases with no gene match: 3. The CDR3: CAWSVQGGQPQHF. For the CDR3, the DNA is TGTGCCTGGAGTGTACAAGGGGGCCAGCCCCAGCATTTT.

The chain combines TRBV4-1 with TRBJ2-7; 12 bases line up with TRBD2. Trimming cost V 1 base and J 4 bases; bases outside gene matches: 20. The CDR3 has 21 residues. Germline assignment: CDR1 MGHRA and CDR2 YSYEKL. CDR3 residues: CASSQGATSGRIVWRVYEQYF. Written as DNA, the CDR3 is TGCGCCAGCAGCCAAGGGGCGACTAGCGGGAGAATCGTTTGGCGGGTGTACGAGCAGTACTTC.

The V and J genes are TRBV6-5 and TRBJ2-3; the match to TRBD1 covers 7 bases. V was clipped by 3 bases and J by 2 bases; unmatched bases: 5. The CDR3 sequence is 15 residues long. Germline V gene sequence: CDR1 MNHEY, CDR2 SVGAGI. CDR3 sequence reads: CASSYTGADTDTQYF. CDR3 bases: TGTGCCAGCAGTTATACAGGGGCGGACACAGATACGCAGTATTTT.

The V call is TRBV11-2, the J call TRBJ2-3; 8 bases are a match to TRBD2. The V and J ends lost 2 bases and 6 bases, in that order; junction bases with no gene match: 4. The germline gives CDR1 SGHAT, CDR2 FQNNGV. The CDR3 consists of 14 residues. CDR3 nucleotide sequence: TGTGCCAGCAGCTTAAGCGGGAGATCTGATACGCAGTATTTT. Protein sequence: CASSLSGRSDTQYF.

This chain links TRBV14 with TRBJ2-7; no clear D gene. Trimming removed 8 bases at V and 0 bases at J, with 17 bases between. CDR1 and CDR2 (germline): SGHDN, FVKESK. This CDR3 is built from 15 residues. The CDR3 protein is CASSPALAVSYEQYF. CDR3 DNA sequence: TGTGCCAGCTCCCCGGCCCTGGCGGTCTCCTACGAGCAGTACTTC.

This clone was detected once. The V gene is TRBV19, the J gene TRBJ2-4, with D tentatively TRBD1 (7 bases). This CDR3 has 12 amino acids. Germline CDR1 reads LNHDA; CDR2 reads SQIVND (reference sequence). V was cut by 5 bases and J by 6 bases, with 8 bases left in between. DNA for the CDR3: TGTGCCAGTAGTCAGGGGGGAAACATTCAGTACTTC. Its protein product is CASSQGGNIQYF.

The rearrangement links TRBV5-4 to TRBJ1-2; 8 bases agree with TRBD1. Germline trimming cut 0 bases from V and 4 bases from J; bases unmatched to any gene: 8. The CDR3 totals 16 residues. The germline V gene has CDR1 SGHNT and CDR2 YYREEE (reference sequence). Here the CDR3 DNA reads TGTGCCAGCAGCTTGGTGGGGGCTGACAGGGGCTATGGCTACACCTTC. This sequence encodes CASSLVGADRGYGYTF.

CDR3: CASRRTETQYF. CDR3 DNA: TGTGCCAGCAGGAGGACGGAGACCCAGTACTTC. The chain links TRBV7-8 to TRBJ2-5; no clear D gene. CDR1 is SGHVS, CDR2 FQNEAQ, per germline. This CDR3 is built from 11 residues. Trimming left V 6 bases short and J 5 bases short, with 7 bases between. Full variable domain (rest looked up from reference TRBV7-8 and TRBJ2-5): GAGVSQSPRYKVAKRGQDVALRCDPISGHVSLFWYQQALGQGPEFLTYFQNEAQLDKSGLPSDRFFAERPEGSVSTLKIQRTQQEDSAVYLCASRRTETQYFGPGTRLLVL.

The rearrangement links TRBV6-5 to TRBJ2-1; the D gene is possibly TRBD1 (6 bases). Germline V lookup: CDR1 MNHEY, CDR2 SVGAGI. Trimming stripped 6 bases from V and 0 bases from J, with 12 bases between. This CDR3 spans 15 amino acids. The CDR3 nucleotides are TGTGCCAGCAGGTCAGGGGCCCCCTCCTACAATGAGCAGTTCTTC. Residues: CASRSGAPSYNEQFF.